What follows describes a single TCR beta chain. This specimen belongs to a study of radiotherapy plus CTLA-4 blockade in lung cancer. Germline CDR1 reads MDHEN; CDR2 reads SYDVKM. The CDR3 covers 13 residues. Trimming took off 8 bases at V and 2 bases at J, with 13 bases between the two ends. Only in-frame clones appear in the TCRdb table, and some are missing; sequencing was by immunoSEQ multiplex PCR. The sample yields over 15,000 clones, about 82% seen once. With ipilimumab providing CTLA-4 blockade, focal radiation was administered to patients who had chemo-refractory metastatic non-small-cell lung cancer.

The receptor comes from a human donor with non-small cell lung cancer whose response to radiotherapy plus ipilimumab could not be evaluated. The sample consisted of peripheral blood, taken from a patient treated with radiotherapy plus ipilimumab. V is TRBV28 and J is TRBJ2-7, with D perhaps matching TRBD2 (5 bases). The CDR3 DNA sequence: TGTGCCAGCGGATCAGGACTTACCTACGAGCAGTACTTC. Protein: CASGSGLTYEQYF.